Each of the 10 T cell receptor beta chains below was sequenced from the same sample in a study of shared clonotypes between healthy human individuals. This table comes from immunoSEQ multiplex PCR, and its TCRdb copy is limited to in-frame clones, with some not included. The sample lists about 2.3 million clones, 85% to 95% seen once, with 0.3% to 0.4% in the top ten. What was sequenced was naive CD4+ T cells from PBMCs. Specified subset: CD45RA+ positively selected. Receptor source: a man between 18 and 29 years old in good health. Some clones in this sample may be carry-over from other donors' samples.

Comment on this clone: The germline gene is not matched at one end of the junction; a read error may be the cause. This chain links TRBV28 with TRBJ2-3; TRBD1 might be the D (6 bases). The CDR3 runs to 14 residues. Germline CDR1 is MDHEN and CDR2 is SYDVKM. DNA of the CDR3: TGTGCCAGCACTTTAGAGGGGGGCACAGATACGCAGTATTTT. Translated, it gives CASTLEGGTDTQYF.

The chain uses TRBV2 and TRBJ1-1, with no clear D. Germline CDR1 reads SNHLY; CDR2 reads FYNNEI. V was clipped by 8 bases and J by 0 bases, with 10 bases between them. The CDR3 covers 13 residues. This CDR3 reads CASLQPMNTEAFF. In DNA, the CDR3 is TGTGCCAGCCTACAACCGATGAACACTGAAGCTTTCTTT. Filled out from reference TRBV2 and TRBJ1-1, the complete variable domain reads EPEVTQTPSHQVTQMGQEVILRCVPISNHLYFYWYRQILGQKVEFLVSFYNNEISEKSEIFDDQFSVERPDGSNFTLKIRSTKLEDSAMYFCASLQPMNTEAFFGQGTRLTVV.

The chain uses TRBV5-8 and TRBJ2-5; no clear D gene. Trimming took off 2 bases at V and 4 bases at J, with 12 bases between the two ends. The CDR3 loop spans 14 amino acids. CDR1 is SGHTS and CDR2 is YDEGEE in the germline V gene. CDR3 residues: CASSFPASRETQYF. For the CDR3, the DNA is TGTGCCAGCAGCTTTCCGGCCAGCCGAGAGACCCAGTACTTC.

CDR3 nucleotides: TGTGCCAGCAGTTCGGGACAGGGGAGGGGATATGGCTACACCTTC. Translated: CASSSGQGRGYGYTF. The chain joins TRBV6-1 to TRBJ1-2; 10 bases match TRBD1. This CDR3 comprises 15 residues. The J segment lost 5 bases and the V segment lost 5 bases, leaving 8 bases of the junction unmatched. Germline lookup yields CDR1 MNHNS and CDR2 SASEGT.

This clone has only one observation. The same CDR3 also results from other DNA sequences found in this sample. V is TRBV10-3 and J is TRBJ2-7; D is unclear. This CDR3 region has 11 residues. V lost 8 bases and J 3 bases, leaving 8 bases between the germline ends. CDR1 is ENHRY, CDR2 SYGVKD, per germline. The CDR3 region is CAIRTGYEQYF. CDR3 sequence (DNA): TGTGCCATCCGGACGGGCTACGAGCAGTACTTC.

The genes are TRBV6-1 and TRBJ2-7; D might be TRBD1 (5 bases). The ends were cut back, 1 base at V and 0 bases at J, with 10 bases in the middle. Germline loops: CDR1 MNHNS, CDR2 SASEGT. CDR3 length: 15 amino acids. The CDR3 region has the DNA TGTGCCAGCAGTGAAGAAGACAGATCCTCCTACGAGCAGTACTTC. Its translation: CASSEEDRSSYEQYF.

J is TRBJ1-3 and V is TRBV10-3, with D hard to call. Germline assignment: CDR1 ENHRY and CDR2 SYGVKD. The CDR3 has 14 residues. The ends were cut back, 3 bases at V and 2 bases at J, with 8 bases in the middle. The CDR3 loop is CAISDLETGNTIYF. The CDR3 nucleotides are TGTGCCATCAGTGACCTGGAGACTGGAAACACCATATATTTT.

This chain connects TRBV18 to TRBJ1-1, with TRBD1 matching 9 bases. The ends lost 1 base at V and 4 bases at J; junction bases unmatched: 4. This CDR3 is 15 amino acids long. CDR1 is KGHSH and CDR2 is LQKENI in the germline V gene. CDR3 loop: CASSPQQGASTEAFF. CDR3 sequence (DNA): TGTGCCAGCTCACCACAACAGGGGGCGAGCACTGAAGCTTTCTTT.

J is TRBJ2-7 and V is TRBV11-2; D unclear. This CDR3 has 12 residues. V lost 4 bases to trimming and J lost 9 bases, with 13 bases between them. Germline CDR1 is SGHAT and CDR2 is FQNNGV. CDR3 loop: CASSSLHLVQYF. The CDR3 region has the DNA TGTGCCAGCAGCTCCCTTCACCTGGTGCAGTACTTC.

V and J are TRBV7-6 and TRBJ2-7, with D perhaps matching TRBD1 (5 bases). Trimming cost V 1 base and J 3 bases, with 10 bases left between them. CDR1 SGHVS and CDR2 FNYEAQ come from the germline V gene. This CDR3 has 14 residues. The CDR3 reads CASSLEARVYEQYF. CDR3 coding DNA: TGTGCCAGCAGCTTAGAAGCCAGGGTCTACGAGCAGTACTTC.